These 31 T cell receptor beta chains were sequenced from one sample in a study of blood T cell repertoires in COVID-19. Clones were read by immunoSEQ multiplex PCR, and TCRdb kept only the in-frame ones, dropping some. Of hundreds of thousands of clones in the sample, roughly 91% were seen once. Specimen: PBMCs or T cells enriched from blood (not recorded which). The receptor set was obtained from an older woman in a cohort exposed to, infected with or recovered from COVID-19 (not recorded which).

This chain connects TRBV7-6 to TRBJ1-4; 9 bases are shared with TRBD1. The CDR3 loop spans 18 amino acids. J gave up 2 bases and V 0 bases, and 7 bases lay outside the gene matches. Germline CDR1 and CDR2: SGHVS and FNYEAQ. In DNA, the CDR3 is TGTGCCAGCAGCTTAGCGGTAGGACAGGGGATTACTAATGAAAAACTGTTTTTT. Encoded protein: CASSLAVGQGITNEKLFF.

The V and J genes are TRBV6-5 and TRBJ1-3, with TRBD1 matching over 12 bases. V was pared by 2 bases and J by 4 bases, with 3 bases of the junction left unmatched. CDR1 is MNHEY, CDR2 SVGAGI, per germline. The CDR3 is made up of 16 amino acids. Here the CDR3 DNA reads TGTGCCAGCAGTTACCAGGGACAGGGGGCCGGAAACACCATATATTTT. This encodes CASSYQGQGAGNTIYF.

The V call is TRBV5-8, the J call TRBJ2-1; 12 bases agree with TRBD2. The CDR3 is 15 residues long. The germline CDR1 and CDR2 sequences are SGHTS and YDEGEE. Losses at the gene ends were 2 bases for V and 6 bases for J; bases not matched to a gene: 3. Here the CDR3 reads CASSLGLAGLNEQFF. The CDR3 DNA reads TGTGCCAGCAGCTTAGGACTAGCGGGACTCAATGAGCAGTTCTTC.

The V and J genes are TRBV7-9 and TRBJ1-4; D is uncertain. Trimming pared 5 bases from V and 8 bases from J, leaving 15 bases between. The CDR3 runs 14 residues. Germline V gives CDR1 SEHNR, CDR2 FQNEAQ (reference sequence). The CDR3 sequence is CASSRERATEKLFF. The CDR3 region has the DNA TGTGCCAGCAGCCGAGAGAGGGCAACAGAAAAACTGTTTTTT.

Here the CDR3 reads CASSQVRTARNTIYF. CDR3 in DNA: TGTGCCAGCAGCCAAGTAAGGACAGCGAGAAACACCATATATTTT. This chain uses TRBV14 with TRBJ1-3; weak D call: TRBD1 (6 bases). The CDR3 covers 15 residues. With 1 base removed from V and 5 bases from J, the gap between germline ends came to 12 bases. Germline-derived CDR1 and CDR2 are SGHDN and FVKESK.

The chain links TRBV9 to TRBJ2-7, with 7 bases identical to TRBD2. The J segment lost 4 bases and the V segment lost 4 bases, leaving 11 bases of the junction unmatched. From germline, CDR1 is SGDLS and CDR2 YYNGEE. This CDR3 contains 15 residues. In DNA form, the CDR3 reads TGTGCCAGCAGCCCCCGGGGAGGGGAAGGGTACGAGCAGTACTTC. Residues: CASSPRGGEGYEQYF.

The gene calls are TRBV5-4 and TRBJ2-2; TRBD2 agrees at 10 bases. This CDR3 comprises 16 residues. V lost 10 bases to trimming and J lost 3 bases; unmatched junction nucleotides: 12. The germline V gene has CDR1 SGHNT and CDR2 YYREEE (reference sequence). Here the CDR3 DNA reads TGTGCCGGAACCGATCTAGCGGGAGTCGACACCGGGGAGCTGTTTTTT. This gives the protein CAGTDLAGVDTGELFF.

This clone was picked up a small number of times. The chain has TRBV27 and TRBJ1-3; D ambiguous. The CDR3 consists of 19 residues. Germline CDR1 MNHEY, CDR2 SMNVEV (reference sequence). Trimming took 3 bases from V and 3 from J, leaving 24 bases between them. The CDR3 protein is CASSLRWKSGEDFGNTIYF. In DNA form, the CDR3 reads TGTGCCAGCAGTTTGAGGTGGAAGTCCGGGGAAGATTTTGGAAACACCATATATTTT.

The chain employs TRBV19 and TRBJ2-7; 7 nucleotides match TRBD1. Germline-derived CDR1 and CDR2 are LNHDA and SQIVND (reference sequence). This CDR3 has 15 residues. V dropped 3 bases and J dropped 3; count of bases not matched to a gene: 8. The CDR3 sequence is CASSIWQGDFYEQYF. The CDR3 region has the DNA TGTGCCAGTAGTATTTGGCAGGGGGATTTCTACGAGCAGTACTTC.

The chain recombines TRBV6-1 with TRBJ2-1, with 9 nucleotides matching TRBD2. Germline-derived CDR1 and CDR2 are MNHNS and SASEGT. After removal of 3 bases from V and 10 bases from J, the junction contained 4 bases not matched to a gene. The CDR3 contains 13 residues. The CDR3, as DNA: TGTGCCAGCAGTGAGTTAGCGGGAGTCGAGCAGTTCTTC. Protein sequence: CASSELAGVEQFF.

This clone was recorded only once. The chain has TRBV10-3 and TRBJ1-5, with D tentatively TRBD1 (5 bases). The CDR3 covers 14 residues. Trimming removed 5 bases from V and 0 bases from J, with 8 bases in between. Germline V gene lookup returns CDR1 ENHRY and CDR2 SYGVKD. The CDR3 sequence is CAISSGFSNQPQHF. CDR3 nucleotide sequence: TGTGCCATCAGTTCAGGGTTTAGCAATCAGCCCCAGCATTTT.

The DNA for the CDR3 is TGTGCCACCAGCAGAGGACTAGTCGGGTACAATGAGCAGTTCTTC. Residues: CATSRGLVGYNEQFF. The rearrangement uses TRBV15 and TRBJ2-1, with D tentatively TRBD2 (6 bases). CDR3 size: 15 residues. V gave up 1 base and J gave up 4 bases, with 11 bases separating them. The germline V gene has CDR1 LNHNV and CDR2 YYDKDF (reference sequence).

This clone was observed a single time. The CDR3 DNA reads TGTGCCAGCAGTGGCGGGACAGTTTCACCCCTCCACTTT. Residues: CASSGGTVSPLHF. The chain couples TRBV28 to TRBJ1-6, with 7 bases lining up with TRBD1. This CDR3 is 13 amino acids long. Per the germline V gene, CDR1 is MDHEN and CDR2 is SYDVKM. The V and J ends lost 5 bases and 9 bases, in that order; junction bases with no gene match: 4.

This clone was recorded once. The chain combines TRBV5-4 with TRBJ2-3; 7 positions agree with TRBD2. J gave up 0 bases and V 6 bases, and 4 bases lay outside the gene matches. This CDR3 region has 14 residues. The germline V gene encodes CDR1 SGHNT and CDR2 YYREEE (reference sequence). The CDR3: CASTIAGSTDTQYF. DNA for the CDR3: TGTGCCAGCACGATAGCGGGTAGCACAGATACGCAGTATTTT.

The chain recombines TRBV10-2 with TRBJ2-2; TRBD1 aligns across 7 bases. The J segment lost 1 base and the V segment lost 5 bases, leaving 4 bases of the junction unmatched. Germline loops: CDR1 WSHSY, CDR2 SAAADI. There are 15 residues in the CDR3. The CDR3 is CASSRDRRNTGELFF. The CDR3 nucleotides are TGCGCCAGCAGTCGGGACAGAAGGAACACCGGGGAGCTGTTTTTT.

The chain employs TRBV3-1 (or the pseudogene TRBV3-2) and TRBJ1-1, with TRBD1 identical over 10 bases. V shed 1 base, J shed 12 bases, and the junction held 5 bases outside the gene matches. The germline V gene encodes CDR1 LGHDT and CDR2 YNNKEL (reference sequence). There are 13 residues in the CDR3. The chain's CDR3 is CASSQGRDRGTFF. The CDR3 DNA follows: TGTGCCAGCAGCCAAGGACGGGACAGGGGAACTTTCTTT.

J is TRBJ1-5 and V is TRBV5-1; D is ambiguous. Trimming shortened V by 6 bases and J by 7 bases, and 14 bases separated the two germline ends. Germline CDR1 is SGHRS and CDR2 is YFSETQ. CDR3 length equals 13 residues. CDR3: CASKAEGGQPQHF. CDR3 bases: TGCGCCAGCAAGGCGGAGGGAGGACAGCCCCAGCATTTT. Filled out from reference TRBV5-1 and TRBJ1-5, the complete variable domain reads KAGVTQTPRYLIKTRGQQVTLSCSPISGHRSVSWYQQTPGQGLQFLFEYFSETQRNKGNFPGRFSGRQFSNSRSEMNVSTLELGDSALYLCASKAEGGQPQHFGDGTRLSIL.

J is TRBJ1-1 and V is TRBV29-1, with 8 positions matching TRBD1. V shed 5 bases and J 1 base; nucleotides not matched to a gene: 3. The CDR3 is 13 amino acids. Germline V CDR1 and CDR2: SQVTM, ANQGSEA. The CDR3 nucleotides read TGCAGCGTTCGGACAGGGAAGAACACTGAAGCTTTCTTT. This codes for CSVRTGKNTEAFF.

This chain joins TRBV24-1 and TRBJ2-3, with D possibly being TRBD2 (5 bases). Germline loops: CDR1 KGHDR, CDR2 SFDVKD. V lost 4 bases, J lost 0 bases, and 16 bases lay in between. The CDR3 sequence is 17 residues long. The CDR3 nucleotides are TGTGCCACCAGTGAGTCTAGCCGTCTAAAGAGCACAGATACGCAGTATTTT. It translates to CATSESSRLKSTDTQYF.

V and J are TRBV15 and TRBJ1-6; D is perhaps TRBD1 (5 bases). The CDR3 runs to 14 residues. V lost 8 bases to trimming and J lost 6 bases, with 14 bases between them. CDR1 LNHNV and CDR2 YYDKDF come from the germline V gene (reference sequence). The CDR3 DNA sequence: TGTGCCACCGCAAGGGGAGGTTCTAATTCACCCCTCCACTTT. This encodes CATARGGSNSPLHF.

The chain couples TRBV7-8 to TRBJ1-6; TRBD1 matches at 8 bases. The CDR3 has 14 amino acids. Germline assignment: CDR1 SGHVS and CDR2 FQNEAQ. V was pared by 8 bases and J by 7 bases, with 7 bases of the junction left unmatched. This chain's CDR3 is CASRTGNQNSPLHF. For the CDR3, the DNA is TGTGCCAGCCGGACAGGGAATCAAAATTCACCCCTCCACTTT. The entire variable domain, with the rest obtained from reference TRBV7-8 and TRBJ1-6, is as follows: GAGVSQSPRYKVAKRGQDVALRCDPISGHVSLFWYQQALGQGPEFLTYFQNEAQLDKSGLPSDRFFAERPEGSVSTLKIQRTQQEDSAVYLCASRTGNQNSPLHFGNGTRLTVT.

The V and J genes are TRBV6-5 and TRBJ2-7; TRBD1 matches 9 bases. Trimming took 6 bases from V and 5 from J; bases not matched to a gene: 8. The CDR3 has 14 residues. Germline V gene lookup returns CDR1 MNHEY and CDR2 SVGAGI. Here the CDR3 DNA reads TGTGCCAGCAGCCCGACAGGGGGTTACAACGAGCAGTACTTC. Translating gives CASSPTGGYNEQYF.

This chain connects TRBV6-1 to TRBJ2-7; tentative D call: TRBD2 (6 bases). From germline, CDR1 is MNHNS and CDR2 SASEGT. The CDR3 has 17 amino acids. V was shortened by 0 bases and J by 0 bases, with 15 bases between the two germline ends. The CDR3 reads CASSEAQEVGGSYEQYF. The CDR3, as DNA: TGTGCCAGCAGTGAAGCGCAAGAAGTGGGAGGCTCCTACGAGCAGTACTTC.

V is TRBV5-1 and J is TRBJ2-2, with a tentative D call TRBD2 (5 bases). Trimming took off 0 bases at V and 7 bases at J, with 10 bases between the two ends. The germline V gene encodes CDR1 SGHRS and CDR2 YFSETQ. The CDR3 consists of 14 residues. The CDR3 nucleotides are TGCGCCAGCAGCTTGGGAGGGCCGGTCGGGGAGCTGTTTTTT. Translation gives CASSLGGPVGELFF.

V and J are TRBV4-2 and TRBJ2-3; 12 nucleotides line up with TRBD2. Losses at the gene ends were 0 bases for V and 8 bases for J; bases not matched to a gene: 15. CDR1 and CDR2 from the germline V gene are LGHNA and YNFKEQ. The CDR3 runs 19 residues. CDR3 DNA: TGTGCCAGCAGCCAAGATAGTTCCAAGGCTAGCGGGAGGGCCGGTACGCAGTATTTT. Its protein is CASSQDSSKASGRAGTQYF.

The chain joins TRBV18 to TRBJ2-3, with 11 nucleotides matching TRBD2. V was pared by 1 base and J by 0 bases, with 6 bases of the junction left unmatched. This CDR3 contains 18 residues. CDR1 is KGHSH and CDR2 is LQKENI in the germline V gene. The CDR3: CASSPLELAGASTDTQYF. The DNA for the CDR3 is TGTGCCAGCTCACCACTCGAACTAGCGGGGGCTAGCACAGATACGCAGTATTTT.

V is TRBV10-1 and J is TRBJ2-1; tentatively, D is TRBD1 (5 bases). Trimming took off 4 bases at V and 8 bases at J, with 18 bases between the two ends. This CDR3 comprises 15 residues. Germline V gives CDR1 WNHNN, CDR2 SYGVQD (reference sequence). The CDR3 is CASSGRGNGEDEQFF. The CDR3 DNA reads TGCGCCAGCAGTGGAAGGGGCAACGGCGAAGATGAGCAGTTCTTC.

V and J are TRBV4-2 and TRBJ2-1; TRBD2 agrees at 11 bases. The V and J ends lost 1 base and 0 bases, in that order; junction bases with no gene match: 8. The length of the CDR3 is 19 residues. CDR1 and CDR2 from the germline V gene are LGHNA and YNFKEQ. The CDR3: CASSQGLIAGGSSYNEQFF. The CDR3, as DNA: TGTGCCAGCAGCCAAGGCTTGATAGCGGGAGGGAGCTCCTACAATGAGCAGTTCTTC.

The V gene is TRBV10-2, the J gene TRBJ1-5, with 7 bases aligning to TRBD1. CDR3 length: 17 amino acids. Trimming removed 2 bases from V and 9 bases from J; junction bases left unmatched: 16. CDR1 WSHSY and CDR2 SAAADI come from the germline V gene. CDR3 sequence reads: CASSEVGVLGGVGPQHF. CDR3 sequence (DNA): TGCGCCAGCAGTGAGGTCGGGGTCTTAGGGGGCGTCGGGCCCCAGCATTTT.

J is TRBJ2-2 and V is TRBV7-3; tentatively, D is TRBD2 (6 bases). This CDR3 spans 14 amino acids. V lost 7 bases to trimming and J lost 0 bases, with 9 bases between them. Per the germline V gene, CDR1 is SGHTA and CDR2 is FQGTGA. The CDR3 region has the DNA TGTGCCAGCACCATAGCGGCGAACACCGGGGAGCTGTTTTTT. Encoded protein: CASTIAANTGELFF.

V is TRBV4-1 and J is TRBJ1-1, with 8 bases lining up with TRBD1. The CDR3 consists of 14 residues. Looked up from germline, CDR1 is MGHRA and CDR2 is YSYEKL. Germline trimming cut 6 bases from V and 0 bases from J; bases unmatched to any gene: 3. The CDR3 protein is CASSLGQVNTEAFF. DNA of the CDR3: TGCGCCAGCAGTTTGGGACAGGTGAACACTGAAGCTTTCTTT.